Sequencing of this T cell receptor (beta chain) was carried out in a study of T-cell memory formation after mild COVID-19. Whole-study results and caveats: Largely, contracting CD4+ clones fell within CM and EM, and contracting CD8+ clones within EMRA. Pre-infection memory showed some responding clones, and this suggested that cross-reactive memory joined.

One entry per CDR3 protein results from TCRdb running MiXCR on the 5' RACE reads. The data contain a few hundred thousand distinct CDR3 sequences, 16% of them singletons. The CDR3 runs to 14 residues. V trimming: 4 bases; J trimming: 7 bases; junction bases outside the gene matches: 10. CDR1 is ENHRY and CDR2 is SYGVKD in the germline V gene. This clonotype was counted at least ten times. Its antigen is as yet unknown. This TCR was recovered from a man younger than 30 who had mild COVID-19 (a few samples of this study predate the infection). Cell type and time point are not known. V and J are TRBV10-3 and TRBJ2-7; 7 nucleotides match TRBD1. The sequenced sample was PBMCs or a T cell subset sorted from them (not recorded which). In DNA, the CDR3 is TGTGCCATCAGTGGAAGAGGGGGCAGTGGAGAGCAGTACTTC. Translating gives CAISGRGGSGEQYF.